Each of the 3 T cell receptor beta chains below was sequenced from the same sample in a study of molecular identifiers for immune sequencing clone quantification. From the PCR reads, TCRdb called clonotypes with MiXCR, one entry per CDR3 protein. The table has more than 85,000 distinct CDR3 sequences, 36% seen once. The sample consisted of naive CD8+ T cells from blood, with Jurkat cell RNA spiked in. Subset: FACS-sorted CD8+CD4-CCR7+CD45RA+ naive T cells. These TCRs come from a human donor in good health. Some libraries in this study had Jurkat cell RNA spiked in.

This clonotype has a handful of counts. This chain connects TRBV9 to TRBJ1-5; TRBD1 is a possible D gene (5 bases). CDR3 length: 17 residues. Trimming shortened V by 4 bases and J by 0 bases, and 17 bases separated the two germline ends. Germline-derived CDR1 and CDR2 are SGDLS and YYNGEE. CDR3 sequence reads: CASSRDPEPYSNQPQHF. The CDR3, as DNA: TGTGCCAGCAGCCGGGACCCAGAACCCTATAGCAATCAGCCCCAGCATTTT.

Details on this clonotype: A much bigger clone sits one base away, suggesting this may be a read error. The chain uses TRBV5-5 and TRBJ2-3; weak D call: TRBD1 (6 bases). Germline V gives CDR1 SGHKS, CDR2 YYEKEE (reference sequence). CDR3 size: 15 residues. The CDR3 sequence is CASCLATGSTDTQYF. DNA for the CDR3: TGTGCCAGCTGCTTGGCCACAGGGAGCACAGATACGCAGTATTTT.

The chain has TRBV27 and TRBJ2-7; 7 nucleotides agree with TRBD2. The CDR3 contains 14 residues. The V segment lost 2 bases and the J segment 5 bases; nucleotides outside the gene matches: 6. CDR1 is MNHEY, CDR2 SMNVEV, per germline (reference sequence). The DNA of the CDR3 is TGTGCCAGCAGTTTAGTTTCTAGCGGCCACGAGCAGTACTTC. Translation: CASSLVSSGHEQYF.